This is a list of T cell receptor beta chains from one sample in a study of a mutant IDH1 vaccine in newly diagnosed glioma. Antigens for these TCRs are unknown. Profiled with immunoSEQ multiplex PCR; TCRdb holds only in-frame clones, not every one. The table has 45,000 to 65,000 clones, 91% seen once. The sample was PBMCs, taken from a glioma patient whose treatment included an IDH1 peptide vaccine. The receptors come from a man between 50 and 59 years old with glioma. Each CDR3 is given with its conserved first and last residue.

v_call	j_call	cdr3_aa
TRBV6-1	TRBJ2-7	CASSQRGQNYEQYF
TRBV4-1	TRBJ2-5	CASSQERGDRGETQYF
TRBV10-2	TRBJ2-7	CASRRTSSSYEQYF
TRBV2	TRBJ2-1	CASTRGGRAYNEQFF
TRBV7-8	TRBJ1-4	CASSTYRGSTNEKLFF
TRBV28	TRBJ2-3	CASIPQKTSGRTDTQYF
TRBV4-3	TRBJ2-7	CASSQDRVSGEQYF
TRBV18	TRBJ2-5	CASSPGTGGETQYF
TRBV7-2	TRBJ2-4	CASSSRDRGLTFAKNIQYF
TRBV27	TRBJ2-7	CASSFTSGRSYEQYF
TRBV29-1	TRBJ2-7	CSVEDPKAASYEQYF
TRBV5-6	TRBJ2-1	CASSFNRGGQFF
TRBV11-3	TRBJ2-2	CASSARTGRATGELFF
TRBV15	TRBJ2-1	CATRHTWLGTHSDEQFF
TRBV19	TRBJ1-2	CASSMGPHGDYGYTF
TRBV29-1	TRBJ2-2	CSAFRTENYTGELFF
TRBV7-3	TRBJ2-1	CASSLTSGRLNNEQFF
TRBV5-5	TRBJ1-1	CASSYSPGREAFF
TRBV4-3	TRBJ2-3	CASSLLWRGALPTSTDTQYF
TRBV5-6	TRBJ1-1	CASSLFVGQGAEAFF
TRBV7-2	TRBJ1-2	CASSRTGGADGYTF
TRBV15	TRBJ2-1	CATSRASGGIPYNEQFF
TRBV9	TRBJ2-7	CASSVDGSLAHEQYF
TRBV15	TRBJ1-4	CATSRAAGASTNEKLFF
TRBV27	TRBJ1-2	CASSLRGQQYGYTF
TRBV19	TRBJ2-2	CASSIRQGGTGELFF
TRBV29-1	TRBJ2-1	CSGVGGRDSREQFF
TRBV19	TRBJ2-2	CASMGRGHTGELFF
TRBV6-5	TRBJ1-1	CASSSGTGDEAFF